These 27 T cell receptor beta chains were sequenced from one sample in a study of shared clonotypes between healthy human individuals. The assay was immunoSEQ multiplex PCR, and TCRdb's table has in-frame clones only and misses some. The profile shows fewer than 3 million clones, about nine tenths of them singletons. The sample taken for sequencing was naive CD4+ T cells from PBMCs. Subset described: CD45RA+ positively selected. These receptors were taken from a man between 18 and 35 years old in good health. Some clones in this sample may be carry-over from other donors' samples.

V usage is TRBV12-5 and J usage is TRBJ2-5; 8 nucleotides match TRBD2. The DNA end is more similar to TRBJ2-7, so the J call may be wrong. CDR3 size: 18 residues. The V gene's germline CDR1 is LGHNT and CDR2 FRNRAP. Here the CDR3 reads CASGLAATSGQPTYEQYF. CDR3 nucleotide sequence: TGTGCTAGTGGTTTGGCAGCAACTAGCGGTCAACCGACCTACGAGCAGTACTTC.

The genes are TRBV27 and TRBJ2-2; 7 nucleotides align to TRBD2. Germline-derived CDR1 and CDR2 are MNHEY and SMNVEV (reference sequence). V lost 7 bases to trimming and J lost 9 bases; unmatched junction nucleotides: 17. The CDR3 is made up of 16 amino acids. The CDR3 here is CASKNLGRVYGRELFF. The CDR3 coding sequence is TGTGCCAGCAAAAATCTAGGGAGGGTTTATGGACGGGAGCTGTTTTTT.

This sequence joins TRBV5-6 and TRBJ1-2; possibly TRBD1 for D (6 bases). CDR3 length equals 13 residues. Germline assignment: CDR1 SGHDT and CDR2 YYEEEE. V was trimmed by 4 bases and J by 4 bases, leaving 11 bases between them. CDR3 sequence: CASSPTGLYGYTF. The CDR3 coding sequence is TGTGCCAGCAGCCCAACAGGGCTCTATGGCTACACCTTC.

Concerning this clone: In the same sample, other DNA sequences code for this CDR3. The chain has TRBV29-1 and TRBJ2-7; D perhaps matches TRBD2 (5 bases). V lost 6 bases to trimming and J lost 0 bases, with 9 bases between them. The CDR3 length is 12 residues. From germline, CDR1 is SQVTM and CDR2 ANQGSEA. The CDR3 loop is CSVRRGSYEQYF. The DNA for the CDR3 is TGCAGCGTCCGACGGGGCTCCTACGAGCAGTACTTC.

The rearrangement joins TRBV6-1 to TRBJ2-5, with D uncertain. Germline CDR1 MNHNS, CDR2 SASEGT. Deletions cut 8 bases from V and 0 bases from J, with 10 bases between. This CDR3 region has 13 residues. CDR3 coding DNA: TGTGCCAGCCTAAAGGTGGACCAAGAGACCCAGTACTTC. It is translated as CASLKVDQETQYF.

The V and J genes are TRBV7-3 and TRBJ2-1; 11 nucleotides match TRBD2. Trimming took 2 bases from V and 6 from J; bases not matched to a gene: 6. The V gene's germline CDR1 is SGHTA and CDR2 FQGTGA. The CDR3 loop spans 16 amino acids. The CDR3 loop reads CASSLWGLAVTNEQFF. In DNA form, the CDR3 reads TGTGCCAGCAGCTTATGGGGACTAGCGGTAACCAATGAGCAGTTCTTC. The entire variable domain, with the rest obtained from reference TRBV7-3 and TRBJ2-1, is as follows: GAGVSQTPSNKVTEKGKYVELRCDPISGHTALYWYRQSLGQGPEFLIYFQGTGAADDSGLPNDRFFAVRPEGSVSTLKIQRTERGDSAVYLCASSLWGLAVTNEQFFGPGTRLTVL.

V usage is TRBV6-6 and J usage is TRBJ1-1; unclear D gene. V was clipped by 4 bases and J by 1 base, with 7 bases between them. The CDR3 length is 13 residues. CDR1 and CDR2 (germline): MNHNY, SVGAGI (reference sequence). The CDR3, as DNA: TGTGCCAGCAGTTTAGAGAGGAACACTGAAGCTTTCTTT. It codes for CASSLERNTEAFF.

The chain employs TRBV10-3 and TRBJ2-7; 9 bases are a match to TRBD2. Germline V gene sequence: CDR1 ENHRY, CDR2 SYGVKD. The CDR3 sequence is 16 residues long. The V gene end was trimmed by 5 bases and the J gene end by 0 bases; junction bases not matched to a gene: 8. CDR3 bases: TGTGCCATCAGTCCCTCAGCGGGGGGTTTCTCCTACGAGCAGTACTTC. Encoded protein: CAISPSAGGFSYEQYF.

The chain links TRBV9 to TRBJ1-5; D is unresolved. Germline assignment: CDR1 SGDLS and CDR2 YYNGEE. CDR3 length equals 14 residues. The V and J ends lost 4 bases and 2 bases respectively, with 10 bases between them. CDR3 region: CASSSGLGNQPQHF. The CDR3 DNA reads TGTGCCAGCAGCTCAGGTCTCGGCAATCAGCCCCAGCATTTT. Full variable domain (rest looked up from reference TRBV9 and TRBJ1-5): DSGVTQTPKHLITATGQRVTLRCSPRSGDLSVYWYQQSLDQGLQFLIQYYNGEERAKGNILERFSAQQFPDLHSELNLSSLELGDSALYFCASSSGLGNQPQHFGDGTRLSIL.

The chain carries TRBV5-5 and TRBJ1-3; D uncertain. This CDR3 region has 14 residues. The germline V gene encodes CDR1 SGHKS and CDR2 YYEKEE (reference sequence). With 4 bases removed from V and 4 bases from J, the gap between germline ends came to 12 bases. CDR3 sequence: CASSHGMPGNTIYF. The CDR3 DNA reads TGTGCCAGCAGCCACGGGATGCCGGGAAACACCATATATTTT.

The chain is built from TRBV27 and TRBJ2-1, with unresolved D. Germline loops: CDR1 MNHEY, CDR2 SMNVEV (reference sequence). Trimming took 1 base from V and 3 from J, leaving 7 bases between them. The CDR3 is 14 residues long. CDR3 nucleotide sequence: TGTGCCAGCAGTTTATATCCTAGCTACAATGAGCAGTTCTTC. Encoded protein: CASSLYPSYNEQFF.

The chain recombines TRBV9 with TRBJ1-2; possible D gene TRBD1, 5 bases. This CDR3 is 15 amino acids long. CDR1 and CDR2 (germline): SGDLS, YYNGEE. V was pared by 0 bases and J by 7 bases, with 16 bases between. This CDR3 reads CASSVAHPAGGGYTF. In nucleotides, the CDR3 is TGTGCCAGCAGCGTAGCTCACCCCGCGGGGGGTGGCTACACCTTC.

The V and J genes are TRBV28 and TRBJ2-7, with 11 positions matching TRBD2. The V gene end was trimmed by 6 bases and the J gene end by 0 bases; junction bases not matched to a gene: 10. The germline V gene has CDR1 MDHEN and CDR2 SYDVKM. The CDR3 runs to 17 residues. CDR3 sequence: CASSYPLAGGLSYEQYF. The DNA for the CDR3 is TGTGCCAGCAGCTACCCCCTAGCGGGAGGCCTCTCCTACGAGCAGTACTTC.

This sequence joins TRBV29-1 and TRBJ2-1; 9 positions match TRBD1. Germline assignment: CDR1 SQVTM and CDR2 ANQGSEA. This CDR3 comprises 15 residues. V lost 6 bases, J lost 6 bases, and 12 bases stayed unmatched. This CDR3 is CSVVRGTGRGNEQFF. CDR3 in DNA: TGCAGCGTCGTCCGCGGGACAGGGAGAGGCAATGAGCAGTTCTTC.

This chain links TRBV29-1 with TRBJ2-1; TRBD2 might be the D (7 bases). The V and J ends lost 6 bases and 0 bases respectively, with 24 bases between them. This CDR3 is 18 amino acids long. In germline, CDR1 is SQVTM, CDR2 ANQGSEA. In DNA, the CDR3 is TGCAGCGTCCCTCGTAGGGGGAGGGCACTGAGCTCCTACAATGAGCAGTTCTTC. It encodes CSVPRRGRALSSYNEQFF.

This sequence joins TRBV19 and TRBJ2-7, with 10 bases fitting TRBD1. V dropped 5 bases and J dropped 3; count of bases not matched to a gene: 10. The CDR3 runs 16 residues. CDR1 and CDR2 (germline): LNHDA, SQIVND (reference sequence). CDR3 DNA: TGTGCCAGTAGTTCTATATCGGGACAGGGGAACTACGAGCAGTACTTC. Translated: CASSSISGQGNYEQYF.

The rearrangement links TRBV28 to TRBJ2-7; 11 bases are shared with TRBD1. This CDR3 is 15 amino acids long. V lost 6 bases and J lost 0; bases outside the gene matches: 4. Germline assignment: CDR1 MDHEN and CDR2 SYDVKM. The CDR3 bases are TGTGCCAGCAGGTCAGGACAGGGGGCCTCCTACGAGCAGTACTTC. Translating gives CASRSGQGASYEQYF.

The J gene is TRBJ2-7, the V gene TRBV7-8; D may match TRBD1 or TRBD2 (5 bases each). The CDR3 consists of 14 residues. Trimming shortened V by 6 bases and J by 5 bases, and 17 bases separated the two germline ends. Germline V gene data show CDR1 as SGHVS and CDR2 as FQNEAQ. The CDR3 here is CASSDQGGLDEQYF. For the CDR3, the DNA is TGTGCCAGCAGTGATCAGGGTGGACTCGACGAGCAGTACTTC.

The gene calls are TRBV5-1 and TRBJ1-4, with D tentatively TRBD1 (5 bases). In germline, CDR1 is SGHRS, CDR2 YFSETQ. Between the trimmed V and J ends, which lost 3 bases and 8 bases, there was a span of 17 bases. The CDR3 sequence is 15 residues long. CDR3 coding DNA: TGCGCCAGCAGCTCGGGGCGTCAGGAGGGGGAAAAACTGTTTTTT. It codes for CASSSGRQEGEKLFF.

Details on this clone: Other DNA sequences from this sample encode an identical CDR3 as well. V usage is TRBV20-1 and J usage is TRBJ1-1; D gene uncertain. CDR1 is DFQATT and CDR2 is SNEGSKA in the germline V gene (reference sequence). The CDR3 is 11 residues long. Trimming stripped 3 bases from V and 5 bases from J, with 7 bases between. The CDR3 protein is CSASSGTEAFF. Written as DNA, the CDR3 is TGCAGTGCTAGTTCCGGGACTGAAGCTTTCTTT.

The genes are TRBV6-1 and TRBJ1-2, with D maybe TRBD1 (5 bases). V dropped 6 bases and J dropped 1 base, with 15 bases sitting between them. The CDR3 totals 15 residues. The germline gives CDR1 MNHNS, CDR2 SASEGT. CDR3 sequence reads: CASRRGEGINYGYTF. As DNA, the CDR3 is TGTGCCAGCAGGAGGGGCGAAGGCATTAACTATGGCTACACCTTC.

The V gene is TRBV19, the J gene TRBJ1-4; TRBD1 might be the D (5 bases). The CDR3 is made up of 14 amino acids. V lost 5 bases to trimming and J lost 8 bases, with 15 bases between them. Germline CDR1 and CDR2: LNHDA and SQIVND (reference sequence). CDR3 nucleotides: TGTGCCAGTAGTCACGGGGCAGTCGGGGAAAAACTGTTTTTT. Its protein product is CASSHGAVGEKLFF.

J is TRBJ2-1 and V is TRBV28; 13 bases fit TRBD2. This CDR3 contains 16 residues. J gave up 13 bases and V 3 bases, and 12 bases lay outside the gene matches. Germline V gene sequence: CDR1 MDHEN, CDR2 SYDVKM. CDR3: CASSFNLVLAGGLQFF. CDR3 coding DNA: TGTGCCAGCAGTTTCAACCTGGTACTAGCGGGAGGGCTCCAGTTCTTC.

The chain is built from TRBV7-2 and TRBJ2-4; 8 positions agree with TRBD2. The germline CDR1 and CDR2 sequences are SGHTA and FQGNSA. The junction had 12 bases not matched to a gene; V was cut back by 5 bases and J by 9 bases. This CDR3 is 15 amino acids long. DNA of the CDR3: TGTGCCAGCAGCCCCCAGTCGGGAGGGCCCTCCATTCAGTACTTC. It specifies CASSPQSGGPSIQYF.

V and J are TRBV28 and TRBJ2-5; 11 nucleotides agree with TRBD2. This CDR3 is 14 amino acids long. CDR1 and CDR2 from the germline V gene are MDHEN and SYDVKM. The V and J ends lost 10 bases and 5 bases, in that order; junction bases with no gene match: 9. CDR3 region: CATLLAGAGETQYF. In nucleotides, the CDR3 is TGTGCCACCCTACTAGCGGGAGCTGGGGAGACCCAGTACTTC.

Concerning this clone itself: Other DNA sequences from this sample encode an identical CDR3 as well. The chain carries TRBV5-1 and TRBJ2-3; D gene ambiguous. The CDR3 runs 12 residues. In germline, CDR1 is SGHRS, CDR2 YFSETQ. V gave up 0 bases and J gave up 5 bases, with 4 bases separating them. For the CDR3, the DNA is TGCGCCAGCAGCTTGGGACTAGATACGCAGTATTTT. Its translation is CASSLGLDTQYF.

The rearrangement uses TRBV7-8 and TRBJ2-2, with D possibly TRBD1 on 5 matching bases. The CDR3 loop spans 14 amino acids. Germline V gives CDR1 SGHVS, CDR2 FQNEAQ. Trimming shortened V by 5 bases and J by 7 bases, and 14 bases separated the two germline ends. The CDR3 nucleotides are TGTGCCAGCAGCCCGTCTGGGGCTGACGGGGAGCTGTTTTTT. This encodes CASSPSGADGELFF.